This is a list of T cell receptor beta chains from one sample in a study of blood T cell repertoires in COVID-19. The repertoire was sequenced with immunoSEQ multiplex PCR; TCRdb's copy has only in-frame clones and lacks some. Of about 180,000 clones detected, 70% to 90% appear once; the ten largest clones hold 5.4%. Sample: peripheral blood. The receptors stem from a woman in her forties or fifties with COVID-19, enrolled during active disease. The CDR3 runs from the conserved cysteine through the conserved F or W. D genes are given only for firm matches. Size values are once, few and many counts, or a class for expanded clones, and some rows have none.

abundance: once
j_gene: TRBJ1-1
v_gene: TRBV19
d_gene: TRBD1
CDR3nt: TGTGCCAGTAGCTCGACAGGGCGGAACACTGAAGCTTTCTTT
CDR3aa: CASSSTGRNTEAFF

abundance: .
j_gene: TRBJ1-2
v_gene: TRBV6-5
d_gene: .
CDR3nt: TGTGCCAGCATGGTGTCGGGGGACAACTATGGCTACACCTTC
CDR3aa: CASMVSGDNYGYTF

abundance: .
j_gene: TRBJ2-7
v_gene: TRBV5-1
d_gene: TRBD1
CDR3nt: TGCGCCAGCAGCCCCACCGGGACAGAATACGAGCAGTACTTC
CDR3aa: CASSPTGTEYEQYF

abundance: .
j_gene: TRBJ1-2
v_gene: TRBV5-4
d_gene: TRBD1
CDR3nt: TGTGCCAGCAGCTTGTGGGACAGGGATGGCTACACCTTC
CDR3aa: CASSLWDRDGYTF

abundance: .
j_gene: TRBJ1-2
v_gene: TRBV18
d_gene: .
CDR3nt: TGTGCCAGCTCACCACGTGAAGTGGCCTATGGCTACACCTTC
CDR3aa: CASSPREVAYGYTF

abundance: .
j_gene: TRBJ1-6
v_gene: TRBV28
d_gene: .
CDR3nt: TGTGCCAGCAGTTCCGCGGGGGTGAATTCACCCCTCCACTTT
CDR3aa: CASSSAGVNSPLHF

abundance: .
j_gene: TRBJ2-3
v_gene: TRBV6-5
d_gene: .
CDR3nt: TGTGCCAGCAGTTACGCTAGCGAAGGCACAGATACGCAGTATTTT
CDR3aa: CASSYASEGTDTQYF

abundance: .
j_gene: TRBJ2-3
v_gene: TRBV5-6
d_gene: .
CDR3nt: TGTGCCAGCAGCTCCCCCTTCGTAGATACGCAGTATTTT
CDR3aa: CASSSPFVDTQYF

abundance: .
j_gene: TRBJ1-2
v_gene: TRBV27
d_gene: .
CDR3nt: TGTGCCAGCAGTTTGGTCACTCGCGGCTACACCTTC
CDR3aa: CASSLVTRGYTF

abundance: .
j_gene: TRBJ2-5
v_gene: TRBV24-1
d_gene: .
CDR3nt: TGTGCCACCAGTGACACCCTAGACGGTCTGGAGACCCAGTACTTC
CDR3aa: CATSDTLDGLETQYF

abundance: .
j_gene: TRBJ2-7
v_gene: TRBV3-1/TRBV3-2
d_gene: TRBD2
CDR3nt: TGTGCCAGCAGCCCAGGGACTAGCGGGGGTTACGAGCAGTACTTC
CDR3aa: CASSPGTSGGYEQYF

abundance: .
j_gene: TRBJ1-1
v_gene: TRBV9
d_gene: .
CDR3nt: TGTGCCAGCAGCCCAGAGGTATTAATGAACACTGAAGCTTTCTTT
CDR3aa: CASSPEVLMNTEAFF

abundance: once
j_gene: TRBJ1-2
v_gene: TRBV5-1
d_gene: .
CDR3nt: TGCGCCAGCAGCTTGGACGACAGCTTCTATGGCTACACCTTC
CDR3aa: CASSLDDSFYGYTF

abundance: .
j_gene: TRBJ1-1
v_gene: TRBV2
d_gene: .
CDR3nt: TGTGCCAGCAGTGATGGGGGGGGCACTGAAGCTTTCTTT
CDR3aa: CASSDGGGTEAFF

abundance: .
j_gene: TRBJ2-2
v_gene: TRBV27
d_gene: .
CDR3nt: TGTGCCAGCAGTGGGCAAGCGAACACCGGGGAGCTGTTTTTT
CDR3aa: CASSGQANTGELFF

abundance: .
j_gene: TRBJ1-2
v_gene: TRBV6-5
d_gene: TRBD1
CDR3nt: TGTGCCAGCAGTCTCGTGGAGGGGGCGTCTGATGGCTACACCTTC
CDR3aa: CASSLVEGASDGYTF

abundance: .
j_gene: TRBJ1-1
v_gene: TRBV30
d_gene: .
CDR3nt: TGTGCCTGGAGTGCATGGGGGCGTACTGAAGCTTTCTTT
CDR3aa: CAWSAWGRTEAFF

abundance: .
j_gene: TRBJ2-7
v_gene: TRBV6-4
d_gene: .
CDR3nt: TGTGCCAGCACCGATTTGGGCGGGGGCAGCTCCTACGAGCAGTACTTC
CDR3aa: CASTDLGGGSSYEQYF

abundance: once
j_gene: TRBJ2-3
v_gene: TRBV7-9
d_gene: .
CDR3nt: TGTGCCAGCAGCATGGGACAAATCACAGATACGCAGTATTTT
CDR3aa: CASSMGQITDTQYF

abundance: once
j_gene: TRBJ2-5
v_gene: TRBV3-1/TRBV3-2
d_gene: .
CDR3nt: TGTGCCAGCAGCCAAGATAAACCGGGGACCCAGTACTTC
CDR3aa: CASSQDKPGTQYF

abundance: .
j_gene: TRBJ2-1
v_gene: TRBV7-6
d_gene: TRBD1
CDR3nt: TGTGCCAGCAGCTTAGGAGGGACAGACTACAATGAGCAGTTCTTC
CDR3aa: CASSLGGTDYNEQFF

abundance: .
j_gene: TRBJ1-3
v_gene: TRBV4-1
d_gene: TRBD1
CDR3nt: TGCGCCAGCAGCCCTTTTGACGACAGGGATAGAAACACCATATATTTT
CDR3aa: CASSPFDDRDRNTIYF

abundance: .
j_gene: TRBJ1-5
v_gene: TRBV27
d_gene: TRBD1
CDR3nt: TGTGCCAGCAGCTCAGGACAGGGCAATCAGCCCCAGCATTTT
CDR3aa: CASSSGQGNQPQHF

abundance: .
j_gene: TRBJ2-1
v_gene: TRBV18
d_gene: TRBD1
CDR3nt: TGTGCCAGCTCACCAAGGGACAGGGGGACCTACAATGAGCAGTTCTTC
CDR3aa: CASSPRDRGTYNEQFF

abundance: .
j_gene: TRBJ2-3
v_gene: TRBV21-1
d_gene: .
CDR3nt: TGTGCCAGCAGCAAAGACGGGGGGCTGGGCACAGATACGCAGTATTTT
CDR3aa: CASSKDGGLGTDTQYF

abundance: .
j_gene: TRBJ1-4
v_gene: TRBV3-1/TRBV3-2
d_gene: TRBD1
CDR3nt: TGTGCCAGCAGCCAAGAGGGACAGGAAAAACTGTTTTTT
CDR3aa: CASSQEGQEKLFF

abundance: .
j_gene: TRBJ1-4
v_gene: TRBV6-1
d_gene: .
CDR3nt: TGTGCCAGCAGTGAACAGGGGTTGGGTGAAAAACTGTTTTTT
CDR3aa: CASSEQGLGEKLFF

abundance: .
j_gene: TRBJ2-1
v_gene: TRBV7-9
d_gene: TRBD2
CDR3nt: TGTGCCAGCAGCTTAGCTAGCGGGGGGGCCTCGGGGAATGAGCAGTTCTTC
CDR3aa: CASSLASGGASGNEQFF

abundance: once
j_gene: TRBJ2-7
v_gene: TRBV28
d_gene: TRBD2
CDR3nt: TGTGCCAGCAGTTTCGGAGCGGGGGGACGCTACGAGCAGTACTTC
CDR3aa: CASSFGAGGRYEQYF

abundance: .
j_gene: TRBJ2-7
v_gene: TRBV11-2
d_gene: TRBD1
CDR3nt: TGTGCCAGCAGCTTAGGGACAGGCACCTTCTACGAGCAGTACTTC
CDR3aa: CASSLGTGTFYEQYF

abundance: .
j_gene: TRBJ2-7
v_gene: TRBV6-2/TRBV6-3
d_gene: TRBD1
CDR3nt: TGTGCCAGCAGTTACCCTGTCGGCCGGGACAGGGGATTATTCGAGCAGTACTTC
CDR3aa: CASSYPVGRDRGLFEQYF

abundance: .
j_gene: TRBJ1-6
v_gene: TRBV5-1
d_gene: TRBD1
CDR3nt: TGCGCCAGCAGCTTGGGACAGGGGGCGGGGAGCTCCTATAATTCACCCCTCCACTTT
CDR3aa: CASSLGQGAGSSYNSPLHF

abundance: .
j_gene: TRBJ2-3
v_gene: TRBV25-1
d_gene: TRBD1
CDR3nt: TGTGCCAGCCGAGACAGGGTGAACACAGATACGCAGTATTTT
CDR3aa: CASRDRVNTDTQYF

abundance: many
j_gene: TRBJ2-5
v_gene: TRBV7-9
d_gene: TRBD2
CDR3nt: TGTGCCAGCAGCTTAAGCGGGAGGACTCTTGAGACCCAGTACTTC
CDR3aa: CASSLSGRTLETQYF

abundance: .
j_gene: TRBJ1-1
v_gene: TRBV5-1
d_gene: TRBD1
CDR3nt: TGCGCCAGCAGCCCTTGGACAGGGGGCCACACTGAAGCTTTCTTT
CDR3aa: CASSPWTGGHTEAFF

abundance: .
j_gene: TRBJ2-3
v_gene: TRBV28
d_gene: TRBD2
CDR3nt: TGTGCCAGCACCGTAGCGGGGGTTAACACAGATACGCAGTATTTT
CDR3aa: CASTVAGVNTDTQYF

abundance: .
j_gene: TRBJ2-1
v_gene: TRBV18
d_gene: .
CDR3nt: TGTGCCAGCTCACCATATGGCGGCAATGAGCAGTTCTTC
CDR3aa: CASSPYGGNEQFF

abundance: .
j_gene: TRBJ2-1
v_gene: TRBV7-6
d_gene: TRBD2
CDR3nt: TGTGCCAGCAGCCTGGGACTAGCGGGGGGGATGTACAATGAGCAGTTCTTC
CDR3aa: CASSLGLAGGMYNEQFF

abundance: .
j_gene: TRBJ1-6
v_gene: TRBV7-9
d_gene: TRBD1
CDR3nt: TGTGCCAGCACCACCATGGGAGGGGACAGGGGGCATTCACCCCTCCACTTT
CDR3aa: CASTTMGGDRGHSPLHF

abundance: few
j_gene: TRBJ1-6
v_gene: TRBV9
d_gene: .
CDR3nt: TGTGCCAGCAGCCCCCAGGGCAGGGCTGGGAATTCACCCCTCCACTTT
CDR3aa: CASSPQGRAGNSPLHF

abundance: .
j_gene: TRBJ2-7
v_gene: TRBV7-6
d_gene: TRBD1
CDR3nt: TGTGCCAGCAGCAGAGGGACAGGGGGACACTACGAGCAGTACTTC
CDR3aa: CASSRGTGGHYEQYF

abundance: .
j_gene: TRBJ2-1
v_gene: TRBV7-9
d_gene: .
CDR3nt: TGTGCCAGCAGCTTGGCCAGGGGTGGGAGCTCCTACAATGAGCAGTTCTTC
CDR3aa: CASSLARGGSSYNEQFF